This T cell receptor beta chain was observed in a study of T cells after yellow fever vaccination. This clonotype came up a few times. Using its own MiXCR run on the 5' RACE reads, TCRdb lists one record per CDR3 protein. This repertoire shows 200,000 to 300,000 distinct CDR3 sequences, 10% to 15% found once; its top ten account for 0.4% to 0.65%. The length of the CDR3 is 14 residues. Between the trimmed V and J ends, which lost 3 bases and 6 bases, there was a span of 12 bases. The sequence was collected from a man in his thirties or forties who received the YFV17D yellow fever vaccine. The input for sequencing was CD4+ T cells sorted from PBMCs, taken 45 days after the yellow fever booster vaccination. The rearrangement joins TRBV12-3 or TRBV12-4 to TRBJ2-1; D gene uncertain. The CDR3 is CASSFGRLGNEQFF. CDR3 nucleotides: TGTGCCAGCAGTTTTGGGCGGCTGGGCAATGAGCAGTTCTTC.